This passage covers 2 T cell receptor beta chains from one sample sequenced in a study of T cells after yellow fever vaccination. TCRdb reanalysed the 5' RACE reads using MiXCR and keeps one entry per CDR3 protein. Here the sample spans almost 30,000 distinct CDR3 sequences, over 4.5% being singletons. The source was CD8+ T cells sorted from PBMCs, collected 10 days after the yellow fever booster vaccination. The receptors stem from a young man who received the YFV17D yellow fever vaccine.

In this sample, this clonotype turned up many times. The J gene is TRBJ2-5, the V gene TRBV5-1; TRBD1 agrees at 9 bases. V lost 4 bases and J lost 1; bases outside the gene matches: 8. Germline V gene lookup returns CDR1 SGHRS and CDR2 YFSETQ. This CDR3 has 16 residues. The CDR3 region has the DNA TGCGCCAGCAGCGAAGGACAGGGGCTCATCCAAGAGACCCAGTACTTC. Translation: CASSEGQGLIQETQYF.

This clonotype was seen at least ten times. The rearrangement joins TRBV5-4 to TRBJ2-1; 8 bases are a match to TRBD2. J was trimmed by 2 bases and V by 4 bases; bases with no gene match: 5. CDR3 length: 15 residues. CDR1 is SGHNT, CDR2 YYREEE, per germline (reference sequence). The CDR3 bases are TGTGCCAGCAGCCCCAGCGGGAGCACCTACAATGAGCAGTTCTTC. Its translation: CASSPSGSTYNEQFF.